This T cell receptor (beta chain) appears in the sequencing data of a study of CD8+CD57+ T cells in acquired aplastic anemia. Overall study context: Sorted CD4+ plus CD8+ cells gave DNA averaging about 3 ug. Healthy donors yielded some 11 million CD4+ cell reads on average.

Whole-study findings and limits: Patients had roughly 29 CD8+ CDR3 sequences in common with controls (the shared set). No significant difference in CD8+ Simpson's diversity was found between patients and controls.

Genomic DNA, the template, was used for profiling of the TCR beta VDJ and CDR3. TCRdb fed the reads into MiXCR, producing one record per CDR3 protein. Of about 62,000 distinct CDR3 sequences in the sample, under 55% were seen once. For this clonotype: The antigen remains undetermined.

With V trimmed by 4 bases and J by 1 base, 3 bases remained unmatched. The CDR3 extends over 15 amino acids. Germline V gene data show CDR1 as SGHDT and CDR2 as YYEEEE. The specimen sequenced was sorted CD4+, CD8+, or CD8+CD57+ T cells (not recorded which) from PBMCs. This clonotype originated in a human donor in good health, serving as a control. The chain employs TRBV5-6 and TRBJ1-5; 9 bases match TRBD1. The CDR3 here is CASSPTGGSNQPQHF. The CDR3, as DNA: TGTGCCAGCAGCCCCACAGGGGGCAGCAATCAGCCCCAGCATTTT.